This T cell receptor (beta chain) was captured by sequencing in a study of T-cell memory formation after mild COVID-19. Study-level information: The study found TCR clusters largely donor specific.

MiXCR was run by TCRdb on the 5' RACE reads, yielding one entry per CDR3 protein. The table lists fewer than 350,000 distinct CDR3 sequences, roughly 17% of them singletons. The CDR3 loop spans 13 amino acids. The ends were cut back, 3 bases at V and 3 bases at J, with 9 bases in the middle. Germline V gene data show CDR1 as KGHSH and CDR2 as LQKENI. Sequenced input: PBMCs or a T cell subset sorted from them (not recorded which). The gene calls are TRBV18 and TRBJ2-7; D perhaps matches TRBD1 (6 bases). The receptor was derived from a young man who had mild COVID-19 (a few samples of this study predate the infection). Cell type and time point are not known. CDR3 residues: CASSPAGDYEQYF. CDR3 nucleotide sequence: TGTGCCAGCTCACCTGCAGGGGACTACGAGCAGTACTTC.